A single sample gave rise to the 20 T cell receptor beta chains below, sequenced in a study of PD-L1 blockade in urothelial cancer (dated by TCRdb to 2016 to 2017). The library was made by the immunoSEQ multiplex PCR assay. TCRdb re-hosts the immuneACCESS table, in-frame sequences only. Its copies lack some clones; in the studies checked, an unresolved V gene accounts for under half of them, and the cause for the rest is not known. The sample table lists 85,000 to 90,000 clones, about 90% of them with a count of one. The ten most abundant clones make up 0.97% of the sample. In light of the paper, this sample's time point label describes: pretreatment peripheral blood. Sequencing was performed on PBMCs, taken around atezolizumab (anti-PD-L1) treatment. The receptors derive from an elderly woman with urothelial cancer.

The chain joins TRBV14 to TRBJ2-3; the match to TRBD2 covers 11 bases. The CDR3 loop spans 15 amino acids. Per the germline V gene, CDR1 is SGHDN and CDR2 is FVKESK. V dropped 4 bases and J dropped 4; count of bases not matched to a gene: 4. The CDR3 spells CASSPLAGEADTQYF. In DNA, the CDR3 is TGTGCCAGCAGCCCACTAGCGGGAGAGGCAGATACGCAGTATTTT.

The chain combines TRBV6-5 with TRBJ2-1; perhaps TRBD1 as D (6 bases). Germline V lookup: CDR1 MNHEY, CDR2 SVGAGI. The CDR3 loop spans 15 amino acids. V was cut by 6 bases and J by 12 bases, with 24 bases left in between. The CDR3 DNA sequence: TGTGCCAGCAGCCGATACGGACAGTTCGGGGCTGGGCAGTTCTTC. Translating it yields CASSRYGQFGAGQFF.

The rearrangement joins TRBV10-1 to TRBJ2-3, with a tentative D call TRBD1 (5 bases). Per the germline V gene, CDR1 is WNHNN and CDR2 is SYGVQD (reference sequence). This CDR3 is 14 amino acids long. V was shortened by 3 bases and J by 3 bases, with 10 bases between the two germline ends. The CDR3 sequence: CASSDGATTDTQYF. The CDR3 DNA follows: TGCGCCAGCAGTGATGGGGCGACAACAGATACGCAGTATTTT.

V gene TRBV2 combines with J gene TRBJ2-2; 9 nucleotides match TRBD2. The trim removed 0 bases at V and 3 bases at J, leaving 8 bases unmatched. Germline V gene data show CDR1 as SNHLY and CDR2 as FYNNEI. CDR3 length: 18 residues. The CDR3 DNA reads as TGTGCCAGCAGTGAAGCCCTGAGAGCGGGAGGACACACCGGGGAGCTGTTTTTT. Its protein is CASSEALRAGGHTGELFF.

V and J are TRBV6-6 and TRBJ2-1; D is perhaps TRBD1 (5 bases). The V gene lost 7 bases and the J gene lost 6 bases, with 16 bases spanning the gap. The CDR3 covers 14 residues. Germline CDR1 MNHNY, CDR2 SVGAGI (reference sequence). CDR3 protein: CASIAGWEGNEQFF. CDR3 coding DNA: TGTGCCAGCATCGCAGGGTGGGAAGGCAATGAGCAGTTCTTC.

V gene TRBV6-1 combines with J gene TRBJ1-4; 7 bases agree with TRBD1. The CDR3 runs to 15 residues. Germline V lookup: CDR1 MNHNS, CDR2 SASEGT. With 4 bases clipped from V and 0 bases from J, the junction kept 2 bases outside the gene matches. The CDR3 sequence is CASSVTGATNEKLFF. CDR3 DNA: TGTGCCAGCAGTGTAACAGGGGCAACTAATGAAAAACTGTTTTTT.

The rearrangement uses TRBV7-9 and TRBJ2-7; 9 bases align to TRBD1. This CDR3 region has 14 residues. Germline-derived CDR1 and CDR2 are SEHNR and FQNEAQ (reference sequence). The ends lost 8 bases at V and 7 bases at J; junction bases unmatched: 12. This CDR3 reads CASAWGTGYGEQYF. The CDR3 DNA follows: TGTGCCAGCGCATGGGGGACAGGGTATGGGGAGCAGTACTTC.

The V gene is TRBV7-3, the J gene TRBJ1-1; no clear D. CDR1 is SGHTA, CDR2 FQGTGA, per germline. The CDR3 covers 14 residues. With 2 bases removed from V and 5 bases from J, the gap between germline ends came to 12 bases. This CDR3 reads CASSLHGSGTEAFF. CDR3 sequence (DNA): TGTGCCAGCAGCTTACACGGTAGCGGGACTGAAGCTTTCTTT.

DNA of the CDR3: TGCGCCAGCGGACAAAAAGCGGGAGGGCCAAACGAGCAGTACTTC. This translates into CASGQKAGGPNEQYF. The V gene is TRBV5-1, the J gene TRBJ2-7; TRBD2 agrees at 10 bases. The trim removed 7 bases at V and 5 bases at J, leaving 12 bases unmatched. CDR1 is SGHRS, CDR2 YFSETQ, per germline. This CDR3 has 15 residues.

V is TRBV25-1 and J is TRBJ1-1; 11 bases are a match to TRBD1. J lost 5 bases, V lost 3 bases, and 11 bases had no gene match. The V gene's germline CDR1 is MGHDK and CDR2 SYGVNS. The CDR3 spans 17 residues. The chain's CDR3 is CASSEDGTGGFRTEAFF. Here the CDR3 DNA reads TGTGCCAGCAGTGAGGATGGGACAGGGGGATTTCGGACTGAAGCTTTCTTT.

This clone was seen a single time. The chain is built from TRBV7-9 and TRBJ2-1; D is ambiguous. V gave up 5 bases and J gave up 7 bases, with 15 bases separating them. The CDR3 is made up of 14 amino acids. The germline CDR1 and CDR2 sequences are SEHNR and FQNEAQ (reference sequence). In DNA, the CDR3 is TGTGCCAGCAGCCTAGAAGTCGTGACAAATGAGCAGTTCTTC. Its protein is CASSLEVVTNEQFF. The full variable domain, its missing parts supplied by reference TRBV7-9 and TRBJ2-1, is DTGVSQNPRHKITKRGQNVTFRCDPISEHNRLYWYRQTLGQGPEFLTYFQNEAQLEKSRLLSDRFSAERPKGSFSTLEIQRTEQGDSAMYLCASSLEVVTNEQFFGPGTRLTVL.

This clone was seen once. Here the CDR3 DNA reads TGCGCCAGCAGCTTGGCCCAGAATGAGCAGTTCTTC. As protein: CASSLAQNEQFF. V usage is TRBV5-1 and J usage is TRBJ2-1, with D hard to call. CDR3 length equals 12 residues. Germline loops: CDR1 SGHRS, CDR2 YFSETQ. With 0 bases removed from V and 7 bases from J, the gap between germline ends came to 5 bases.

This clone has just one count. The chain has TRBV5-5 and TRBJ1-1; 7 nucleotides align to TRBD1. This CDR3 has 12 residues. Germline V gives CDR1 SGHKS, CDR2 YYEKEE (reference sequence). V was pared by 7 bases and J by 4 bases, with 4 bases of the junction left unmatched. CDR3 nucleotide sequence: TGTGCCAGCCGACAGGGCAGCACTGAAGCTTTCTTT. Protein sequence: CASRQGSTEAFF.

The genes are TRBV30 and TRBJ1-1; a possible D gene is TRBD1 (5 bases). Germline V gene sequence: CDR1 GTSNPN, CDR2 SVGIG (reference sequence). This CDR3 is 14 amino acids long. V lost 4 bases, J lost 3 bases, and 15 bases lay in between. The DNA of the CDR3 is TGTGCCTGGACCGATCGGGGGAGTTACACTGAAGCTTTCTTT. This sequence encodes CAWTDRGSYTEAFF.

The chain links TRBV5-1 to TRBJ1-2; D ambiguous. The germline gives CDR1 SGHRS, CDR2 YFSETQ. This CDR3 comprises 13 residues. V lost 0 bases, J lost 4 bases, and 7 bases lay in between. Written as DNA, the CDR3 is TGCGCCAGCAGCTTGGCCGGGAGCTATGGCTACACCTTC. Protein: CASSLAGSYGYTF.

The V call is TRBV10-1, the J call TRBJ2-1, with D perhaps matching TRBD2 (5 bases). The CDR3 is made up of 14 amino acids. V was trimmed by 2 bases and J by 7 bases, leaving 12 bases between them. From germline, CDR1 is WNHNN and CDR2 SYGVQD (reference sequence). The CDR3 DNA is TGCGCCAGCAGTGAGGGACTTACCCATAATGAGCAGTTCTTC. It specifies CASSEGLTHNEQFF.

The V gene is TRBV7-9, the J gene TRBJ2-7; D gene unclear. Germline CDR1 is SEHNR and CDR2 is FQNEAQ (reference sequence). Trimming cost V 3 bases and J 2 bases, with 2 bases left between them. The CDR3 runs to 11 residues. The CDR3 bases are TGTGCCAGCAGCTTTACCTACGAGCAGTACTTC. Translated, it gives CASSFTYEQYF.

This clone came up once. The V gene is TRBV27, the J gene TRBJ2-1; 13 nucleotides align to TRBD2. From germline, CDR1 is MNHEY and CDR2 SMNVEV (reference sequence). V was pared by 5 bases and J by 2 bases, with 6 bases of the junction left unmatched. CDR3 length: 17 residues. The CDR3 here is CASSDATSGRAYNEQFF. DNA of the CDR3: TGTGCCAGCAGTGACGCCACTAGCGGGAGGGCCTACAATGAGCAGTTCTTC.

V is TRBV2 and J is TRBJ1-4; D is uncertain. CDR3 length: 16 residues. The germline CDR1 and CDR2 sequences are SNHLY and FYNNEI. V dropped 3 bases and J dropped 5 bases, with 16 bases sitting between them. The CDR3 protein is CASSDLAPGRNEKLFF. In nucleotides, the CDR3 is TGTGCCAGCAGTGACTTAGCCCCGGGAAGGAATGAAAAACTGTTTTTT.

The rearrangement joins TRBV27 to TRBJ1-1, with 7 bases lining up with TRBD1. V trimming: 2 bases; J trimming: 0 bases; junction bases outside the gene matches: 18. This CDR3 has 20 residues. Germline V lookup: CDR1 MNHEY, CDR2 SMNVEV (reference sequence). CDR3 in DNA: TGTGCCAGCAGTTTAAAGGCCCACGTGGGTCAGGGGGGCATGAACACTGAAGCTTTCTTT. Encoded protein: CASSLKAHVGQGGMNTEAFF.